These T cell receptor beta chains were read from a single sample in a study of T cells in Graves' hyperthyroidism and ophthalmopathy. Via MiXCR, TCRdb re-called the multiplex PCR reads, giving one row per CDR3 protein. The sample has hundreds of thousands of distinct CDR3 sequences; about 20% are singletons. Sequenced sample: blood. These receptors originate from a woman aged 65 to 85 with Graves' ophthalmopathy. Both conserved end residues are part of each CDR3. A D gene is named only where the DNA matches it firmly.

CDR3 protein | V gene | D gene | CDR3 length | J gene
CASSSGLQGDTQYF | TRBV5-1 | NA | 14 | TRBJ2-3
CASSPRWAGNSNYGYTF | TRBV19 | NA | 17 | TRBJ1-2
CASRRGLAGVEQFF | TRBV11-2 | TRBD2 | 14 | TRBJ2-1
CASSSMTGGAPLAGVAGELFF | TRBV27 | NA | 21 | TRBJ2-2
CASSLTGNSGANVLTF | TRBV5-1 | NA | 16 | TRBJ2-6
CSALQGGNTEAFF | TRBV20-1 | NA | 13 | TRBJ1-1
CASATVAKNIQYF | TRBV15 | NA | 13 | TRBJ2-4
CASSLWTGPTINYGYTF | TRBV7-9 | TRBD1 | 17 | TRBJ1-2
CASGRLTPETQYF | TRBV28 | NA | 13 | TRBJ2-5
CASSKPGGHEQYF | TRBV5-1 | NA | 13 | TRBJ2-7
CASSRSGFSPLHF | TRBV12-3/TRBV12-4 | NA | 13 | TRBJ1-6
CASADSGRGRNEQFF | TRBV19 | TRBD2 | 15 | TRBJ2-1
CASSGSGGLGETQYF | TRBV6-1 | NA | 15 | TRBJ2-5
CASSLGDSPYNEQFF | TRBV7-9 | NA | 15 | TRBJ2-1
CASSLYPTLGEAFF | TRBV7-3 | NA | 14 | TRBJ1-1
CASSLPQGVLTF | TRBV28 | NA | 12 | TRBJ1-2
CASSMGQVEYYGYTF | TRBV19 | TRBD1 | 15 | TRBJ1-2
CASSFGTFNTGELFF | TRBV19 | NA | 15 | TRBJ2-2
CASSYKGTVNYGYTF | TRBV12-3/TRBV12-4 | TRBD1 | 15 | TRBJ1-2
CASSLTGGEKLFF | TRBV12-3/TRBV12-4 | NA | 13 | TRBJ1-4
CASSKSWGNTEAFF | TRBV2 | NA | 14 | TRBJ1-1
CASSPGGRDTQYF | TRBV28 | NA | 13 | TRBJ2-3
CASSAPGTLPLHF | TRBV7-2 | NA | 13 | TRBJ1-6
CASSEGTFTEAFF | TRBV7-2 | NA | 13 | TRBJ1-1
CASSVGLGQENTEAFF | TRBV9 | TRBD1 | 16 | TRBJ1-1
CAWTQGEKLFF | TRBV30 | NA | 11 | TRBJ1-4
CASSPRINYNEQFF | TRBV2 | NA | 14 | TRBJ2-1
CAISANRQGDGYTF | TRBV10-3 | NA | 14 | TRBJ1-2
CASNSPGQGNYNEQFF | TRBV6-1 | TRBD1 | 16 | TRBJ2-1
CAWSVQDARSNQPQHF | TRBV30 | NA | 16 | TRBJ1-5